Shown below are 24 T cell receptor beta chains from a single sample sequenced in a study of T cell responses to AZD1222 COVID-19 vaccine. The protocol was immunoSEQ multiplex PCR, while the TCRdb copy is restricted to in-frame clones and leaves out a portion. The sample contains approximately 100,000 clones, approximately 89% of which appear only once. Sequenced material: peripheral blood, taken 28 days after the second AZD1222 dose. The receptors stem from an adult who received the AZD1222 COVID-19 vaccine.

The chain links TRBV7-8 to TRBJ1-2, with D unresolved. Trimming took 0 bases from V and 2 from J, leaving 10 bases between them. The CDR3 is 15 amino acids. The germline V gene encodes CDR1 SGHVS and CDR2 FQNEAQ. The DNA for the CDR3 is TGTGCCAGCAGCTTAGCCCGGAGCAGCAACTATGGCTACACCTTC. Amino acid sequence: CASSLARSSNYGYTF. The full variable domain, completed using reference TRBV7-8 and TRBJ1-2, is GAGVSQSPRYKVAKRGQDVALRCDPISGHVSLFWYQQALGQGPEFLTYFQNEAQLDKSGLPSDRFFAERPEGSVSTLKIQRTQQEDSAVYLCASSLARSSNYGYTFGSGTRLTVV.

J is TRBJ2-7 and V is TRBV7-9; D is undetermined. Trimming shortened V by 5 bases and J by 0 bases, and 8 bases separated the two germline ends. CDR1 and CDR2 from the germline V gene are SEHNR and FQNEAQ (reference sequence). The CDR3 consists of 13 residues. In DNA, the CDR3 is TGTGCCAGCAGCCCCCCAAGCTCCTACGAGCAGTACTTC. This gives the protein CASSPPSSYEQYF.

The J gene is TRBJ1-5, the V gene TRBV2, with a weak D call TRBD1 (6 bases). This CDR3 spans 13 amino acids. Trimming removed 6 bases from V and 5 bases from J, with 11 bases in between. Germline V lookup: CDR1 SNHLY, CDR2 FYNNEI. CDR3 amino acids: CASRAGADQPQHF. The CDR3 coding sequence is TGTGCCAGCAGAGCAGGGGCGGATCAGCCCCAGCATTTT.

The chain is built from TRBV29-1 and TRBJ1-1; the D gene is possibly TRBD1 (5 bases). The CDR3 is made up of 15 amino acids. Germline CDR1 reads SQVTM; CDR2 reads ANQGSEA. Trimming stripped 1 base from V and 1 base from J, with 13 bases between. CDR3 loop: CSVEGSGIKNTEAFF. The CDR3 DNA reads TGCAGCGTTGAAGGGTCAGGGATCAAGAACACTGAAGCTTTCTTT.

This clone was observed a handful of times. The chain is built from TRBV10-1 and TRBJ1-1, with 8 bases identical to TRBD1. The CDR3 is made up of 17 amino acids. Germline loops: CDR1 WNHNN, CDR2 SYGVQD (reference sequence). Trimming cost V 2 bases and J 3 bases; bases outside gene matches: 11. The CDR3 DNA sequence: TGCGCCAGCAGTGAGCCTATTCAGGGGGCGAGGGACACTGAAGCTTTCTTT. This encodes CASSEPIQGARDTEAFF.

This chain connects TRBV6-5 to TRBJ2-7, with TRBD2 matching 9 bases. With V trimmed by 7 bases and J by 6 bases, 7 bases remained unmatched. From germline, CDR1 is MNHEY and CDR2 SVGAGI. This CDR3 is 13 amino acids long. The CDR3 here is CASTLAGAAEQYF. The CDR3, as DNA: TGTGCCAGCACATTAGCGGGAGCAGCCGAGCAGTACTTC.

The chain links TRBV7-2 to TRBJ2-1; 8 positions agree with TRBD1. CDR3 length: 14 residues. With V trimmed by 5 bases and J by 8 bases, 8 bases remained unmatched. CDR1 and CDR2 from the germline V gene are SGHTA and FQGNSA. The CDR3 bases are TGTGCCAGCAGCCGCGACAGGGGTAGAGATGAGCAGTTCTTC. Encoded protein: CASSRDRGRDEQFF.

The chain's CDR3 is CASSSGQEQETQYF. For the CDR3, the DNA is TGTGCCAGCAGTTCGGGACAGGAGCAAGAGACCCAGTACTTC. J is TRBJ2-5 and V is TRBV6-2 or TRBV6-3, with 8 bases that match TRBD1. Trimming took 4 bases from V and 2 from J; bases not matched to a gene: 3. The CDR3 contains 14 residues. The germline CDR1 and CDR2 sequences are MNHEY and SVGEGT.

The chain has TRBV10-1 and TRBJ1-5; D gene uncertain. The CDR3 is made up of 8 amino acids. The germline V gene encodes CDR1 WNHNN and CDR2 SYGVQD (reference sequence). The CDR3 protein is CLGSWKHF. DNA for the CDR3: TGCTTGGGGAGCTGGAAACATTTT.

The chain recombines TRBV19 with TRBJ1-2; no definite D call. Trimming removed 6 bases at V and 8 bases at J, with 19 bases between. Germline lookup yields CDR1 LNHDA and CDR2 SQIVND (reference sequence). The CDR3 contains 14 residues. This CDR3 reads CASSVLDFQGGYTF. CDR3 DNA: TGTGCCAGTAGCGTTTTGGATTTCCAAGGAGGCTACACCTTC.

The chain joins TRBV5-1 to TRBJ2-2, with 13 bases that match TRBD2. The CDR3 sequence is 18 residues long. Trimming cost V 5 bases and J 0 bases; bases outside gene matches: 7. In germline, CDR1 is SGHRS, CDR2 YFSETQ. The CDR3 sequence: CASRRGLAGVSNTGELFF. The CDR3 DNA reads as TGCGCCAGCAGACGTGGACTAGCGGGAGTATCGAACACCGGGGAGCTGTTTTTT.

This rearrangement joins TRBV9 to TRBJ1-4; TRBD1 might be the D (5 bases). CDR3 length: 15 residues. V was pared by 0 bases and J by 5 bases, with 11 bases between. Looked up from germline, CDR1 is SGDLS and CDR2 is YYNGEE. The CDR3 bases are TGTGCCAGCAGCGTAGGCGGGGAGGGGAATGAAAAACTGTTTTTT. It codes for CASSVGGEGNEKLFF. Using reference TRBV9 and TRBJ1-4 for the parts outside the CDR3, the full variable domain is DSGVTQTPKHLITATGQRVTLRCSPRSGDLSVYWYQQSLDQGLQFLIQYYNGEERAKGNILERFSAQQFPDLHSELNLSSLELGDSALYFCASSVGGEGNEKLFFGSGTQLSVL.

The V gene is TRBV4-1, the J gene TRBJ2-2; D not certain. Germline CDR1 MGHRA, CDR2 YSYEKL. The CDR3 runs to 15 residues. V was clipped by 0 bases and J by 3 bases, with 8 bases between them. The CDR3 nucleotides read TGCGCCAGCAGCCAAGACGCTAGTTACACCGGGGAGCTGTTTTTT. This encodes CASSQDASYTGELFF.

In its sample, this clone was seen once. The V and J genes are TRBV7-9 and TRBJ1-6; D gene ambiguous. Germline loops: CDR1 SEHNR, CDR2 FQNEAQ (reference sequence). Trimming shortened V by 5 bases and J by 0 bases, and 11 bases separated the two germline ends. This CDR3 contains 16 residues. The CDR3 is CASSPTGSSYNSPLHF. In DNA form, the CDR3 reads TGTGCCAGCAGCCCGACGGGGAGCTCCTATAATTCACCCCTCCACTTT.

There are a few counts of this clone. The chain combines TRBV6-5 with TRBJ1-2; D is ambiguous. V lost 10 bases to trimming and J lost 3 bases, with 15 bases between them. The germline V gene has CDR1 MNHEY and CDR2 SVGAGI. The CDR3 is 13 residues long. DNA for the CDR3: TGTGCCACCCTTTTAGACGGTCACTATGGCTACACCTTC. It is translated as CATLLDGHYGYTF.

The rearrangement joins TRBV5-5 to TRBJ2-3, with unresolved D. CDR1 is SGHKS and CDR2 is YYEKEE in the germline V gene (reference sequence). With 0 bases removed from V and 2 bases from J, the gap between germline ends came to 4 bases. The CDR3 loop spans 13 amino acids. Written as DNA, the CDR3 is TGTGCCAGCAGCTTGGGGTACACAGATACGCAGTATTTT. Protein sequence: CASSLGYTDTQYF.

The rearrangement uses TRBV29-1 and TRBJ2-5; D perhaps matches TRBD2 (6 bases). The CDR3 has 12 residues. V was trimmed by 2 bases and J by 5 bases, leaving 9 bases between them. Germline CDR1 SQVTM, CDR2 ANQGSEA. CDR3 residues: CSVETSGETQYF. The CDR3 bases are TGCAGCGTTGAAACGAGCGGGGAGACCCAGTACTTC.

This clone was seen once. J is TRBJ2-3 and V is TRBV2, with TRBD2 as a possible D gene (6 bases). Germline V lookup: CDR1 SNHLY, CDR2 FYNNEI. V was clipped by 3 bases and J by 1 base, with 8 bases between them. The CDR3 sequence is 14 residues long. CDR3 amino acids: CASSETRGTDTQYF. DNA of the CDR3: TGTGCCAGCAGTGAGACTAGAGGCACAGATACGCAGTATTTT.

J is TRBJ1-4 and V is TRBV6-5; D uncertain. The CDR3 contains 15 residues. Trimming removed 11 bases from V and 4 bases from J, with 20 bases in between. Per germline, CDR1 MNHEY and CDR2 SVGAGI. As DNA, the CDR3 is TGTGCCTCCCGAGAAGTTCCCGCAATTAATGAAAAACTGTTTTTT. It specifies CASREVPAINEKLFF.

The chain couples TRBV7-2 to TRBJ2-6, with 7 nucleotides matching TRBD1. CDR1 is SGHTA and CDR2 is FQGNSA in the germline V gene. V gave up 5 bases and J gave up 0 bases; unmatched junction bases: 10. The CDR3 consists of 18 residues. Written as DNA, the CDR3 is TGTGCCAGCAGCGTAACCGGGACAGCGAGCTCTGGGGCCAACGTCCTGACTTTC. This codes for CASSVTGTASSGANVLTF.

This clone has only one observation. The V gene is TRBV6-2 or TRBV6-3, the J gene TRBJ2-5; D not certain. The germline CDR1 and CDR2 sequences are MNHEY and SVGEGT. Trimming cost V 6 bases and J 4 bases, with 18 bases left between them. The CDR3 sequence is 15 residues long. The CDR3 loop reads CASSQTFGSGETQYF. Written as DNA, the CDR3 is TGTGCCAGCAGCCAGACCTTCGGGTCGGGAGAGACCCAGTACTTC.

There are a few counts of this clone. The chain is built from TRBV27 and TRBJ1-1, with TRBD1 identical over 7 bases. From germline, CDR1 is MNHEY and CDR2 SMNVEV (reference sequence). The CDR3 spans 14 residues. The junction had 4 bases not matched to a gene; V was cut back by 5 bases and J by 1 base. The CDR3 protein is CASSVRGGNTEAFF. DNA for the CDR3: TGTGCCAGCAGTGTCAGGGGGGGGAACACTGAAGCTTTCTTT.

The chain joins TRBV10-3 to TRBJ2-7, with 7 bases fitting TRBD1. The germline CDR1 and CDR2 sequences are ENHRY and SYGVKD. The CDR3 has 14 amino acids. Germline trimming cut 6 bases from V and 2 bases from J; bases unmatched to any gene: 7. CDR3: CAISSTGQTYEQYF. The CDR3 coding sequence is TGTGCCATCAGCTCCACGGGACAGACCTACGAGCAGTACTTC.

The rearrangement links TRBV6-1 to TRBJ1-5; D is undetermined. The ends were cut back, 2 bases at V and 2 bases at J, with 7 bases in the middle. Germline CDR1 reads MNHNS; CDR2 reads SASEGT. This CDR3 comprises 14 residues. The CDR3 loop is CASSETPGNQPQHF. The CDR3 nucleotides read TGTGCCAGCAGTGAAACGCCCGGCAATCAGCCCCAGCATTTT.